These 2 T cell receptor beta chains were sequenced from one sample in a study of metastatic and nonmetastatic thyroid tumors. Through MiXCR, TCRdb re-clonotyped the PCR reads. Here the sample spans some 93,000 clones, approximately 11% being singletons. There were no patients who had received any treatment before thyroid surgery. Sample: blood. The receptors were sampled from a female donor with papillary thyroid cancer or a benign thyroid nodule (not recorded which). Some clones in this sample may be carry-over from other donors' samples.

Many counts were recorded for this clone. V usage is TRBV10-3 and J usage is TRBJ2-2, with 8 bases lining up with TRBD2. The ends lost 6 bases at V and 0 bases at J; junction bases unmatched: 3. The CDR3 loop spans 15 amino acids. CDR1 is ENHRY, CDR2 SYGVKD, per germline. Here the CDR3 reads CAISSGGANTGELFF. CDR3 in DNA: TGTGCCATCAGCAGCGGGGGAGCGAACACCGGGGAGCTGTTTTTT.

Remarks on this clone: This may arise from a read error, as a much more abundant clone is one base away. V and J are TRBV5-1 and TRBJ2-5, with 7 bases aligning to TRBD1. This CDR3 region has 14 residues. The J segment lost 3 bases and the V segment lost 4 bases, leaving 6 bases of the junction unmatched. Germline values: CDR1 SGHRS, CDR2 YFSETQ. CDR3 sequence (DNA): TGCGCCAGCAGCCCTGGACAGGTCAAAGAGACCCAGTACTTC. As protein: CASSPGQVKETQYF.